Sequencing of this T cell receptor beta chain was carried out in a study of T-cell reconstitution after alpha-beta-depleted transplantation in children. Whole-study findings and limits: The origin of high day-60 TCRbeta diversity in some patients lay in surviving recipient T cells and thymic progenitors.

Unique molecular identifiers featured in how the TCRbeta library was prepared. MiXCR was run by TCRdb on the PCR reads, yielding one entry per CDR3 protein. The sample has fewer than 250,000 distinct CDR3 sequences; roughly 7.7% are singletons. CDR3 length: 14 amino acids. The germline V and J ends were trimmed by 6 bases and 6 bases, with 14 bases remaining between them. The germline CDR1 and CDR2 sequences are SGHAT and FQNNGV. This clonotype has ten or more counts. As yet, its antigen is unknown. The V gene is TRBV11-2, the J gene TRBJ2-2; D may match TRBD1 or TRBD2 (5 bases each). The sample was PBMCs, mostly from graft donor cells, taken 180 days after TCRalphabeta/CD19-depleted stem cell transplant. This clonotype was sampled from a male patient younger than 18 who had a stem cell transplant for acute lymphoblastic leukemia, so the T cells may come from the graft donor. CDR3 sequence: CASRWGPRAGELFF. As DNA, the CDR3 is TGTGCCAGCAGATGGGGACCGAGAGCCGGGGAGCTGTTTTTT.